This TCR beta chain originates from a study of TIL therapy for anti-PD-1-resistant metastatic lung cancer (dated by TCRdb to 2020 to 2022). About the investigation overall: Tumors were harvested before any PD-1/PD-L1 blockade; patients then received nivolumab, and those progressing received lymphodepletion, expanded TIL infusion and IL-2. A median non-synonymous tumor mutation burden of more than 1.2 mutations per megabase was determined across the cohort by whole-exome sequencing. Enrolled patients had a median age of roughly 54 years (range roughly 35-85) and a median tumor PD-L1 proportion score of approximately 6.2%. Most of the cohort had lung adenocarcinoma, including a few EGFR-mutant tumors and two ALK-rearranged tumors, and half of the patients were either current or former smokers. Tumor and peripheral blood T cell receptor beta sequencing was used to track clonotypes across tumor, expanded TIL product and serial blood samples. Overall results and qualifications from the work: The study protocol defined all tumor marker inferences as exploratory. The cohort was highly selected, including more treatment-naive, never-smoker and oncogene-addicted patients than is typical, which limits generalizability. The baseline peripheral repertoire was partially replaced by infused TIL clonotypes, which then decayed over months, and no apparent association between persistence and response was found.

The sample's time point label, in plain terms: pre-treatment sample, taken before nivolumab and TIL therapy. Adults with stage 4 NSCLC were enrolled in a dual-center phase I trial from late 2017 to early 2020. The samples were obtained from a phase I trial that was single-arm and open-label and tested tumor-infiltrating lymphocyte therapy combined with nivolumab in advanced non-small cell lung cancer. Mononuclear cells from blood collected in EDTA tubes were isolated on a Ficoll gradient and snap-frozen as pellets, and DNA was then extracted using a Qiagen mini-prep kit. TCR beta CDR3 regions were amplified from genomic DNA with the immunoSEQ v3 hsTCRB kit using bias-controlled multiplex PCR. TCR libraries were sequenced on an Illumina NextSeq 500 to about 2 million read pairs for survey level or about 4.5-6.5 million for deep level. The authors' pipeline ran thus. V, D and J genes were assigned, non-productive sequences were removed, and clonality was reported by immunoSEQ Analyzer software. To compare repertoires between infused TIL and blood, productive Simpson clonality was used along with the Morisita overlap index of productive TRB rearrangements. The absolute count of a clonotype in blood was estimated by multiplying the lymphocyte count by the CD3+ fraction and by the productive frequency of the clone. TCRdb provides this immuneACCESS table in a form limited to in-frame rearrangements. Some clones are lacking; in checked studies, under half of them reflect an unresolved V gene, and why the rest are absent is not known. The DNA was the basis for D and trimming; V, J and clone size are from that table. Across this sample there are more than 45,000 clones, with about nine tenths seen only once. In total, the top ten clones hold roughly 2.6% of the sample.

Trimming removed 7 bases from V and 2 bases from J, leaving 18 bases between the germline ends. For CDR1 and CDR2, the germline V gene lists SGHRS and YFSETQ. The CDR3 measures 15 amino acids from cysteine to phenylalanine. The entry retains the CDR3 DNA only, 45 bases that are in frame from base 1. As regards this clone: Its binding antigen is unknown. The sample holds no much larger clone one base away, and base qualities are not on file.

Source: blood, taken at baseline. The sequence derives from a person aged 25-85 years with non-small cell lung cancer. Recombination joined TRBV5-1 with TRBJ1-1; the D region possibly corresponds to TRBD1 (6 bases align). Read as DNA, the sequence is TGCGCCAGCGCCGGAGTGGGACACGCTAACACTGAAGCTTTCTTT. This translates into CASAGVGHANTEAFF.